The rows below give T cell receptor beta chains drawn from one sample of a study of shared T cell receptors in the human thymus. Measured with immunoSEQ multiplex PCR; TCRdb has only the in-frame clones, and not every one. The repertoire holds more than 550,000 clones, about 89% seen once, with roughly 0.0089% in the top ten. These data were also filed under a second study, of human thymus T cells.

Input material: thymocytes. Source of these receptors: a boy under two years old with a congenital heart defect. The CDR3 runs from the conserved cysteine through the conserved F or W. The order of the fields is clone size, V gene, D gene, J gene, CDR3 protein, CDR3 DNA. The D gene is left open where the match is weak. Clone size appears in some rows only: once, few, many, or a class for an expanded clone.

NA	TRBV18	TRBD1	TRBJ1-5	CASSTGDRDVRGNQPQHF	TGTGCCAGCTCAACCGGGGACAGGGACGTTCGGGGCAATCAGCCCCAGCATTTT
NA	TRBV9	NA	TRBJ2-7	CASSVGALTYEQYF	TGTGCCAGCAGCGTAGGTGCACTAACCTACGAGCAGTACTTC
once	TRBV7-2	TRBD1	TRBJ2-7	CASSLEDSRDREGEQYF	TGTGCCAGCAGCTTAGAGGATAGCCGGGACAGGGAGGGCGAGCAGTACTTC
NA	TRBV27	NA	TRBJ1-1	CASSLTQNTEAFF	TGTGCCAGCAGTTTAACTCAAAACACTGAAGCTTTCTTT
NA	TRBV7-9	NA	TRBJ2-7	CASRLQGSYEQYF	TGTGCCAGCAGACTACAGGGATCCTACGAGCAGTACTTC
NA	TRBV20-1	NA	TRBJ2-1	CSVNPEGQFF	TGCAGTGTCAACCCGGAAGGACAGTTCTTC
NA	TRBV11-2	NA	TRBJ1-2	CASSLSFTNGYTF	TGTGCCAGCAGCTTGTCATTTACAAACGGCTACACCTTC
NA	TRBV30	NA	TRBJ2-1	CAWSREVNRRGNEQFF	TGTGCCTGGAGTCGCGAGGTCAACCGACGGGGCAATGAGCAGTTCTTC
once	TRBV5-6	NA	TRBJ1-6	CASSLRQVPYNSPLHF	TGTGCCAGCAGCCTCCGACAGGTCCCCTATAATTCACCCCTCCACTTT
once	TRBV7-9	TRBD1	TRBJ2-7	CASSAKADRPYEQYF	TGTGCCAGCAGCGCAAAGGCGGACAGGCCCTACGAGCAGTACTTC
NA	TRBV2	NA	TRBJ2-7	CASRAGQLYEQYF	TGTGCCAGCAGGGCCGGACAGTTATACGAGCAGTACTTC
NA	TRBV6-5	NA	TRBJ2-7	CASSAPTVSYEQYF	TGTGCCAGCAGTGCCCCCACAGTGTCCTACGAGCAGTACTTC
NA	TRBV2	NA	TRBJ1-5	CASSVLGASNQPQHF	TGTGCCAGCAGTGTACTGGGGGCGAGCAATCAGCCCCAGCATTTT
once	TRBV7-9	NA	TRBJ1-1	CASSLAGHPNTEAFF	TGTGCCAGCAGCTTAGCGGGCCACCCTAACACTGAAGCTTTCTTT
NA	TRBV28	TRBD2	TRBJ2-7	CASKGSGILSYEQYF	TGTGCCAGCAAAGGTAGCGGGATCCTATCCTACGAGCAGTACTTC
NA	TRBV6-9	TRBD2	TRBJ2-1	CASSYLLAGNEQFF	TGTGCCAGCAGTTATCTACTAGCGGGGAATGAGCAGTTCTTC
NA	TRBV7-8	NA	TRBJ2-3	CASSDTEVLLGRSTDTQYF	TGTGCCAGCAGCGATACCGAGGTTTTACTAGGGCGTAGCACAGATACGCAGTATTTT
NA	TRBV5-4	TRBD2	TRBJ2-3	CASSLTVAGVTDTQYF	TGTGCCAGCAGCTTGACCGTAGCGGGGGTAACAGATACGCAGTATTTT